Following are 4 T cell receptor beta chains from one sample sequenced in a study of beta chain features in type 1 diabetes. Study results and limitations: The study found moderately but significantly shorter TCRB CDR3s in all four CD4+ subsets of Type 1 diabetes patients.

The entirety of the isolated RNA underwent reverse transcription, so expressed TCRB transcripts were sequenced. The method was immunoSEQ multiplex PCR; TCRdb's version includes in-frame clones alone and lacks a portion of them. The data hold some 660,000 clones, with 11% to 15% observed a single time. Which antigens these TCRs recognize remains unknown. Sequenced input: naive CD4+ T cells from blood. These receptor sequences come from a young man with type 1 diabetes.

In nucleotides, the CDR3 is TGTGCCAGCAGCTTAATGGCAGAAAATCAGCCCCAGCATTTT. It translates to CASSLMAENQPQHF. The J gene is TRBJ1-5, the V gene TRBV7-2; D gene ambiguous. The CDR3 is 14 amino acids. V lost 2 bases and J 4 bases, leaving 9 bases between the germline ends. CDR1 and CDR2 from the germline V gene are SGHTA and FQGNSA. The variable domain in full, with the rest retrieved from reference TRBV7-2 and TRBJ1-5, is GAGVSQSPSNKVTEKGKDVELRCDPISGHTALYWYRQSLGQGLEFLIYFQGNSAPDKSGLPSDRFSAERTGGSVSTLTIQRTQQEDSAVYLCASSLMAENQPQHFGDGTRLSIL.

V usage is TRBV7-2 and J usage is TRBJ1-2; tentative D call: TRBD1 (6 bases). Trimming stripped 2 bases from V and 5 bases from J, with 6 bases between. Germline V gives CDR1 SGHTA, CDR2 FQGNSA. This CDR3 is 12 amino acids long. The CDR3 protein is CASSLTGYGYTF. The CDR3 DNA follows: TGTGCCAGCAGCTTAACAGGGTATGGCTACACCTTC.

This clone was counted only a few times. The chain is built from TRBV6-4 and TRBJ2-1; TRBD2 agrees at 11 bases. The V gene end was trimmed by 3 bases and the J gene end by 5 bases; junction bases not matched to a gene: 3. Germline V lookup: CDR1 MRHNA, CDR2 SNTAGT. The CDR3 has 15 residues. The CDR3, as DNA: TGTGCCAGCAGTGATGGGACTAGCGGCCACAATGAGCAGTTCTTC. Translation gives CASSDGTSGHNEQFF.

The chain joins TRBV9 to TRBJ2-6, with D tentatively TRBD1 (5 bases). This CDR3 has 16 residues. Trimming removed 0 bases at V and 4 bases at J, with 11 bases between. Germline values: CDR1 SGDLS, CDR2 YYNGEE. The CDR3 DNA is TGTGCCAGCAGCGTAGGGTCAGGGTTCGGGGCCAACGTCCTGACTTTC. Its protein product is CASSVGSGFGANVLTF.